Listed below are T cell receptor beta chains from one sample, sequenced in a study of identical twins. TCRdb processed the 5' RACE reads anew with MiXCR; each CDR3 protein has one entry. The table records approximately 260,000 distinct CDR3 sequences, over 13% of them present only once. Sequences were obtained from memory (CD45RO+) T cells sorted from blood. Every receptor here comes from a woman aged 18-29 years in good health. CDR3s include the opening cysteine and the closing phenylalanine or tryptophan. D genes are given only for firm matches. Clone sizes are given selectively: once, few, many, or a class where the clone is expanded.

j_gene,abundance,d_gene,v_gene,CDR3nt,CDR3aa
TRBJ1-2,few,-,TRBV7-2,TGTGCCAGCAGCTTGGGAGGGAAGGTCGCTGGCTACACCTTC,CASSLGGKVAGYTF
TRBJ1-1,few,-,TRBV3-1,TGTGCCAGCAGCCTCAGGGACTTTGAAGCTTTCTTT,CASSLRDFEAFF
TRBJ2-1,-,-,TRBV20-1,TGCAGTGCTAGGGGGGCCCTTTTATCGAGGACCCTATACAATGAGCAGTTCTTC,CSARGALLSRTLYNEQFF
TRBJ1-1,few,-,TRBV3-1,TGTGCCAGCAGCAGAGGGACGGAGAACACTGAAGCTTTCTTT,CASSRGTENTEAFF
TRBJ2-7,few,-,TRBV10-2,TGCGCCAGCAGTCCGACTAGGCTTTCCTACGAGCAGTACTTC,CASSPTRLSYEQYF
TRBJ1-2,few,TRBD1,TRBV20-1,TGCAGTGCTAGTGCGGACAGGGCGAACTATGGCTACACCTTC,CSASADRANYGYTF
TRBJ2-7,-,TRBD2,TRBV7-9,TGTGCCAGCAGCCCCCGGGGGGGTTGGAGCTCCTACGAGCAGTACTTC,CASSPRGGWSSYEQYF
TRBJ2-1,few,-,TRBV6-5,TGTGCCAGCAGTTCCCTTAGACAGGCCGGTGAGCAGTTCTTC,CASSSLRQAGEQFF
TRBJ1-2,many,-,TRBV24-1,TGTGCCACCAGTGATTCCTCAGGGCTACCTAGAGGCTACACCTTC,CATSDSSGLPRGYTF
TRBJ2-1,few,TRBD2,TRBV5-1,TGCGCCAGCAGCACCCGACTAGCGGGGGGGAGCTCCTACAATGAGCAGTTCTTC,CASSTRLAGGSSYNEQFF
TRBJ2-3,-,TRBD2,TRBV9,TGTGCCAGCAGCGTAGATCCGGGGGGGCACACAGATACGCAGTATTTT,CASSVDPGGHTDTQYF
TRBJ2-5,few,TRBD1,TRBV3-1,TGTGCCAGCAGCCCAGACTCGGGGACAGGGAATTCCGAGACCCAGTACTTC,CASSPDSGTGNSETQYF
TRBJ2-2,once,-,TRBV5-6,TGTGCCAGCAGCTCCCTGCTAGTTTCCGGGGAGCTGTTTTTT,CASSSLLVSGELFF
TRBJ2-7,few,-,TRBV7-2,TGTGCCAGCAGCTCTCGTTGGGCCTACGAGCAGTACTTC,CASSSRWAYEQYF
TRBJ2-6,-,-,TRBV5-1,TGCGCCAGCAGCTTGTCCGGGGGTCGATCAGGGGCCAACGTCCTGACTTTC,CASSLSGGRSGANVLTF
TRBJ2-5,-,TRBD2,TRBV3-1,TGTGCCAGCAGCCAGGGACTAGCGGGGGGACGGTACCAAGAGACCCAGTACTTC,CASSQGLAGGRYQETQYF
TRBJ2-1,-,-,TRBV18,TGTGCCAGCTCAAGAGCGCATTTGGGTGAGCAGTTCTTC,CASSRAHLGEQFF
TRBJ2-7,-,-,TRBV5-1,TGCGCCAGCAGCTTGACGAAGCCCCACGAGCAGTACTTC,CASSLTKPHEQYF
TRBJ2-5,few,-,TRBV3-1,TGTGCCAGCAGCCAAGGGGAGAAGACCCAGTACTTC,CASSQGEKTQYF
TRBJ1-1,few,-,TRBV6-1,TGTGCCAGCAGCCGCATACAGGGAACTGAAGCTTTCTTT,CASSRIQGTEAFF
TRBJ2-7,few,-,TRBV15,TGTGCCACCACAAAAACAGGGCACGAGCAGTACTTC,CATTKTGHEQYF
TRBJ2-4,-,-,TRBV7-8,TGTGCCAGCAGCTTAGCGCCGGGACCTCTAGCCAAAAACATTCAGTACTTC,CASSLAPGPLAKNIQYF
TRBJ2-5,many,TRBD1,TRBV6-2/TRBV6-3,TGTGCCAGTAAGATAACCCCTATACGGGTGGACAGGCTTAAGTCCGAGACCCAGTACTTC,CASKITPIRVDRLKSETQYF
TRBJ2-3,-,TRBD2,TRBV20-1,TGCAGTGCGCCTCCTCCTATACTAGCGGGAGGTGGCACAGATACGCAGTATTTT,CSAPPPILAGGGTDTQYF
TRBJ1-3,few,-,TRBV10-3,TGTGCCGCCTTAAACTCTGGAAACACCATATATTTT,CAALNSGNTIYF
TRBJ2-5,few,-,TRBV15,TGTGCCACCAGCAGAGGAACGAGGGGGTCCCAAGAGACCCAGTACTTC,CATSRGTRGSQETQYF
TRBJ2-1,-,-,TRBV10-3,TGTGCCATCAGGAAGGGAAATGAGCAGTTCTTC,CAIRKGNEQFF
TRBJ1-1,few,TRBD1,TRBV11-2,TGTGCCAGCAGCTTAGGCCTACAGGGGTGGACTGAAGCTTTCTTT,CASSLGLQGWTEAFF
TRBJ1-6,many,-,TRBV7-9,TGTGCCAGCACTCGGGAGACCGATAATTCACCCCTCCACTTT,CASTRETDNSPLHF